Following are 21 T cell receptor beta chains from one sample sequenced in a study of OX40 agonist ivuxolimab in advanced cancers. Profiling relied on immunoSEQ multiplex PCR, and the TCRdb table lists in-frame clones only, not all of them. The sample lists 30,000 to 40,000 clones; approximately 89% were seen once. The material was CD4+ or CD8+ T cells sorted from blood, obtained in a trial of the OX40 agonist ivuxolimab. The receptors shown here come from an adult with an advanced solid tumor such as melanoma, head and neck, liver or kidney cancer.

The rearrangement links TRBV6-1 to TRBJ1-1, with TRBD1 matching 11 bases. The V segment lost 5 bases and the J segment 5 bases; nucleotides outside the gene matches: 7. The germline gives CDR1 MNHNS, CDR2 SASEGT. The CDR3 totals 15 residues. The CDR3 loop reads CASSSWDRGSTEAFF. The CDR3 region has the DNA TGTGCCAGCAGTTCTTGGGACAGGGGGTCGACTGAAGCTTTCTTT.

The rearrangement links TRBV6-1 to TRBJ2-7; D perhaps matches TRBD2 (5 bases). This CDR3 is 14 amino acids long. Deletions cut 0 bases from V and 4 bases from J, with 10 bases between. The germline V gene encodes CDR1 MNHNS and CDR2 SASEGT. CDR3 DNA sequence: TGTGCCAGCAGTGAAGCGCTTCGGACTTACGAGCAGTACTTC. Encoded protein: CASSEALRTYEQYF.

This clone was observed a few times. Relative to the germline gene, one junction end is altered; a read error may explain this. This chain uses TRBV27 with TRBJ2-5, with D tentatively TRBD2 (5 bases). Germline V gives CDR1 MNHEY, CDR2 SMNVEV (reference sequence). The CDR3 sequence is 15 residues long. DNA for the CDR3: TGTGCCAGCAGTTTGAGAAGCGGACCACAAGTGACCCAGTACTTC. Translation: CASSLRSGPQVTQYF.

The V gene is TRBV28, the J gene TRBJ2-5; possibly TRBD1 or TRBD2 for D (5 bases each). Trimming stripped 7 bases from V and 2 bases from J, with 14 bases between. Germline assignment: CDR1 MDHEN and CDR2 SYDVKM. This CDR3 is 14 amino acids long. DNA of the CDR3: TGTGCCAGCAAGGTTGGGGGAGCTCAAGAGACCCAGTACTTC. The encoded protein is CASKVGGAQETQYF.

The chain joins TRBV27 to TRBJ2-7; TRBD2 aligns across 13 bases. The germline gives CDR1 MNHEY, CDR2 SMNVEV (reference sequence). V lost 4 bases to trimming and J lost 5 bases; unmatched junction nucleotides: 5. CDR3 length: 15 residues. CDR3 sequence (DNA): TGTGCCAGCAGTTCGCGGACTAGCGGGAGTGACGAGCAGTACTTC. This codes for CASSSRTSGSDEQYF.

V is TRBV18 and J is TRBJ1-1; TRBD1 matches at 7 bases. The germline V gene encodes CDR1 KGHSH and CDR2 LQKENI. This CDR3 contains 15 residues. The V and J ends lost 6 bases and 1 base, in that order; junction bases with no gene match: 8. CDR3 DNA: TGTGCCAGCTCTACCACGACAGGGTCGAACACTGAAGCTTTCTTT. Translated, it gives CASSTTTGSNTEAFF. Supplemented by reference TRBV18 and TRBJ1-1, the full variable domain reads NAGVMQNPRHLVRRRGQEARLRCSPMKGHSHVYWYRQLPEEGLKFMVYLQKENIIDESGMPKERFSAEFPKEGPSILRIQQVVRGDSAAYFCASSTTTGSNTEAFFGQGTRLTVV.

The chain combines TRBV5-1 with TRBJ2-1; TRBD2 aligns across 12 bases. CDR3 length: 17 residues. V lost 0 bases and J lost 5; bases outside the gene matches: 6. Germline values: CDR1 SGHRS, CDR2 YFSETQ. The CDR3 loop reads CASSLGLAGVLDNEQFF. In nucleotides, the CDR3 is TGCGCCAGCAGCTTGGGACTAGCGGGAGTATTGGACAATGAGCAGTTCTTC.

The rearrangement uses TRBV28 and TRBJ2-1; TRBD2 aligns across 13 bases. Germline assignment: CDR1 MDHEN and CDR2 SYDVKM. This CDR3 has 15 amino acids. Trimming took 6 bases from V and 15 from J; bases not matched to a gene: 14. This CDR3 is CASSSPGLAGWSLFF. In DNA, the CDR3 is TGTGCCAGCAGCTCACCGGGACTAGCGGGATGGTCACTGTTCTTC.

The chain couples TRBV12-5 to TRBJ1-1; 10 nucleotides line up with TRBD1. The CDR3 runs 14 residues. Trimming removed 5 bases from V and 3 bases from J; junction bases left unmatched: 3. The germline gives CDR1 LGHNT, CDR2 FRNRAP. The CDR3 protein is CASGPGTGDTEAFF. The CDR3 coding sequence is TGTGCTAGTGGTCCCGGGACAGGGGACACTGAAGCTTTCTTT.

The chain links TRBV25-1 to TRBJ2-7; TRBD1 aligns across 9 bases. The CDR3 is 15 amino acids. CDR1 and CDR2 from the germline V gene are MGHDK and SYGVNS. V dropped 5 bases and J dropped 5; count of bases not matched to a gene: 10. CDR3 DNA sequence: TGTGCCAGCAGTCCTACGGACAGGGGTAGACACGAGCAGTACTTC. Protein sequence: CASSPTDRGRHEQYF.

V is TRBV30 and J is TRBJ2-3; maybe TRBD1 (5 bases). The CDR3 extends over 15 amino acids. V shed 2 bases and J shed 3 bases, with 15 bases lying between them. The germline gives CDR1 GTSNPN, CDR2 SVGIG (reference sequence). CDR3 sequence (DNA): TGTGCCTGGAGTCAGGGCCTAGGATTGACAGATACGCAGTATTTT. This codes for CAWSQGLGLTDTQYF.

This clone occurred once. This chain connects TRBV5-1 to TRBJ1-2; TRBD1 matches at 7 bases. Germline CDR1 SGHRS, CDR2 YFSETQ. This CDR3 is 14 amino acids long. Trimming removed 3 bases from V and 0 bases from J; junction bases left unmatched: 2. The CDR3 spells CASSSQGANYGYTF. For the CDR3, the DNA is TGCGCCAGCAGCTCCCAGGGGGCTAACTATGGCTACACCTTC.

The chain employs TRBV5-1 and TRBJ2-5; D call uncertain. Trimming removed 1 base at V and 0 bases at J, with 7 bases between. This CDR3 has 14 residues. In germline, CDR1 is SGHRS, CDR2 YFSETQ. CDR3: CASSLSAYQETQYF. The DNA of the CDR3 is TGCGCCAGCAGCTTGTCCGCGTACCAAGAGACCCAGTACTTC. Together with reference TRBV5-1 and TRBJ2-5, the CDR3 gives the full variable domain: KAGVTQTPRYLIKTRGQQVTLSCSPISGHRSVSWYQQTPGQGLQFLFEYFSETQRNKGNFPGRFSGRQFSNSRSEMNVSTLELGDSALYLCASSLSAYQETQYFGPGTRLLVL.

This clone has a handful of counts. The chain couples TRBV30 to TRBJ1-1; D call uncertain. The CDR3 loop spans 12 amino acids. The germline V gene has CDR1 GTSNPN and CDR2 SVGIG (reference sequence). Trimming took 5 bases from V and 4 from J, leaving 11 bases between them. CDR3 region: CAWEGLGTEAFF. In nucleotides, the CDR3 is TGTGCCTGGGAGGGCCTGGGCACTGAAGCTTTCTTT.

The chain uses TRBV6-6 and TRBJ1-2; no definite D call. Trimming took 0 bases from V and 6 from J, leaving 8 bases between them. Germline V gene data show CDR1 as MNHNY and CDR2 as SVGAGI (reference sequence). The CDR3 extends over 13 amino acids. The CDR3 is CASSYSLRDGYTF. The CDR3 DNA follows: TGTGCCAGCAGTTACTCTCTTCGCGATGGCTACACCTTC.

V and J are TRBV5-1 and TRBJ1-4; D gene unclear. V was clipped by 5 bases and J by 5 bases, with 13 bases between them. There are 14 residues in the CDR3. Germline loops: CDR1 SGHRS, CDR2 YFSETQ. This CDR3 reads CASRRERRNEKLFF. Here the CDR3 DNA reads TGCGCCAGCAGACGGGAGCGGAGGAATGAAAAACTGTTTTTT.

The V and J genes are TRBV2 and TRBJ2-7, with TRBD1 matching over 7 bases. V lost 6 bases to trimming and J lost 3 bases; unmatched junction nucleotides: 11. CDR3 length: 15 amino acids. Germline CDR1 and CDR2: SNHLY and FYNNEI. The CDR3 here is CASSGPGRGNYEQYF. In DNA form, the CDR3 reads TGTGCCAGCAGCGGCCCGGGCAGGGGGAACTACGAGCAGTACTTC.

The chain couples TRBV11-3 to TRBJ2-1; perhaps D is TRBD1 or TRBD2 (6 bases each). Deletions cut 0 bases from V and 6 bases from J, with 12 bases between. Germline lookup yields CDR1 SGHNT and CDR2 YENEEA. The CDR3 loop spans 15 amino acids. The CDR3 nucleotides read TGTGCCAGCAGCTTAGAGCAAGGGGGGCTCAATGAGCAGTTCTTC. Residues: CASSLEQGGLNEQFF.

The V call is TRBV4-1, the J call TRBJ2-7; D is uncertain. There are 14 residues in the CDR3. Germline V gene sequence: CDR1 MGHRA, CDR2 YSYEKL. The V and J ends lost 4 bases and 4 bases respectively, with 14 bases between them. CDR3 in amino acids: CASSRETSVYEQYF. The CDR3 DNA reads as TGCGCCAGCAGCCGTGAAACGTCGGTGTACGAGCAGTACTTC.

This chain uses TRBV11-2 with TRBJ2-7; D not resolved. V was clipped by 4 bases and J by 2 bases, with 6 bases between them. CDR1 is SGHAT and CDR2 is FQNNGV in the germline V gene. The CDR3 runs to 12 residues. The CDR3 sequence is CASSSSPYEQYF. CDR3 coding DNA: TGTGCCAGCAGCTCCTCTCCCTACGAGCAGTACTTC.

This rearrangement joins TRBV27 to TRBJ1-4, with D possibly TRBD1 on 5 matching bases. V gave up 8 bases and J gave up 0 bases, with 10 bases separating them. The CDR3 length is 14 residues. Germline CDR1 and CDR2: MNHEY and SMNVEV (reference sequence). CDR3 sequence (DNA): TGTGCCAGCGGACACAGCGCAACTAATGAAAAACTGTTTTTT. Protein sequence: CASGHSATNEKLFF.